Below are 5 T cell receptor beta chains sequenced from a single sample in a study of radiation and T cells in renal cell carcinoma. Profiled with immunoSEQ multiplex PCR; TCRdb holds only in-frame clones, not every one. This table holds about 140,000 clones, over 80% found once. Time point noted: baseline pretreatment blood. Specified treatment: 15 Gy SBRT to primary tumor, nephrectomy 4 weeks later. This material consisted of blood, taken from a patient whose treatment included radiotherapy and nephrectomy. These receptors came from a woman between 50 and 59 years old with renal cell carcinoma.

A single count supports this clone. The genes are TRBV5-1 and TRBJ2-1, with 12 bases aligning to TRBD2. In germline, CDR1 is SGHRS, CDR2 YFSETQ. The ends lost 3 bases at V and 8 bases at J; junction bases unmatched: 9. The CDR3 extends over 16 amino acids. The CDR3 sequence is CASSSWTSGAFDEQFF. The CDR3 bases are TGCGCCAGCAGCTCCTGGACTAGCGGGGCATTCGATGAGCAGTTCTTC.

The chain couples TRBV5-4 to TRBJ2-2; 9 bases are a match to TRBD1. The CDR3 contains 15 residues. The V segment lost 4 bases and the J segment 6 bases; nucleotides outside the gene matches: 7. Germline V gene lookup returns CDR1 SGHNT and CDR2 YYREEE (reference sequence). The CDR3 loop is CASSRGQGSAGELFF. DNA for the CDR3: TGTGCCAGCAGCCGGGGACAGGGTTCAGCCGGGGAGCTGTTTTTT.

The V and J genes are TRBV9 and TRBJ2-2; 8 nucleotides line up with TRBD1. The V segment lost 0 bases and the J segment 6 bases; nucleotides outside the gene matches: 4. The CDR3 runs 15 residues. Germline CDR1 is SGDLS and CDR2 is YYNGEE. CDR3 protein: CASSVGTGIAGELFF. Written as DNA, the CDR3 is TGTGCCAGCAGCGTAGGGACAGGGATCGCCGGGGAGCTGTTTTTT.

This chain links TRBV7-2 with TRBJ1-1; 8 bases are a match to TRBD1. The CDR3 length is 15 residues. The trim removed 5 bases at V and 1 base at J, leaving 6 bases unmatched. Germline values: CDR1 SGHTA, CDR2 FQGNSA. The CDR3 nucleotides are TGTGCCAGCAGCCCTAGACAGGGGCCGAACACTGAAGCTTTCTTT. This encodes CASSPRQGPNTEAFF.

This clone occurred a few times. The chain has TRBV28 and TRBJ2-7, with D possibly matching TRBD2 (6 bases). V lost 2 bases to trimming and J lost 2 bases, with 16 bases between them. The CDR3 is made up of 16 amino acids. Germline V lookup: CDR1 MDHEN, CDR2 SYDVKM. As DNA, the CDR3 is TGTGCCAGCAGTTTAGTGCTATCGGGACTGACCTACGAGCAGTACTTC. Translated, it gives CASSLVLSGLTYEQYF.